These 9 T cell receptor beta chains originate from one sample sequenced in a study of CD8 T cells in Susac syndrome. Reverse transcription of roughly 0.5 to 1 ug RNA used random hexamers. From the immunoSEQ multiplex PCR reads, TCRdb called clonotypes with MiXCR, one entry per CDR3 protein. The sample holds about 200,000 distinct CDR3 sequences, more than 85% seen once. The source material was CD4+ T cells from PBMCs. These receptors were taken from a human donor with multiple sclerosis.

The V call is TRBV30, the J call TRBJ2-7, with 8 nucleotides matching TRBD1. Unmatched junction bases numbered 3, after V lost 5 bases and J lost 3 bases. Germline V gene lookup returns CDR1 GTSNPN and CDR2 SVGIG (reference sequence). The CDR3 is made up of 12 amino acids. The CDR3 loop is CAWAGQGYEQYF. Written as DNA, the CDR3 is TGTGCCTGGGCCGGACAGGGCTACGAGCAGTACTTC.

The chain links TRBV12-3 or TRBV12-4 to TRBJ2-6; unclear D gene. The CDR3 has 15 amino acids. V was trimmed by 3 bases and J by 0 bases, leaving 6 bases between them. Here the CDR3 DNA reads TGTGCCAGCAGTTTCGCTGACTCTGGGGCCAACGTCCTGACTTTC. It encodes CASSFADSGANVLTF.

The chain is built from TRBV14 and TRBJ2-7; TRBD1 matches 9 bases. The CDR3 loop spans 16 amino acids. The ends lost 4 bases at V and 1 base at J; junction bases unmatched: 8. CDR1 is SGHDN and CDR2 is FVKESK in the germline V gene. CDR3 loop: CASSPRPGTGSYEQYF. CDR3 bases: TGTGCCAGCAGCCCCCGTCCCGGGACAGGGTCCTACGAGCAGTACTTC.

This chain connects TRBV20-1 to TRBJ1-1; 11 bases align to TRBD1. The CDR3 is 15 amino acids. The germline V gene encodes CDR1 DFQATT and CDR2 SNEGSKA (reference sequence). The J segment lost 10 bases and the V segment lost 5 bases, leaving 15 bases of the junction unmatched. The CDR3: CSAAGTGGLHSVAFF. The DNA of the CDR3 is TGCAGTGCTGCCGGGACAGGGGGGTTACATAGTGTAGCTTTCTTT.

The chain is built from TRBV7-3 and TRBJ1-1, with TRBD1 matching over 7 bases. The ends lost 6 bases at V and 11 bases at J; junction bases unmatched: 12. This CDR3 has 13 amino acids. The germline V gene encodes CDR1 SGHTA and CDR2 FQGTGA. CDR3 in amino acids: CASSLTEGAQAFF. The CDR3 DNA follows: TGTGCCAGCAGTCTAACAGAGGGGGCGCAGGCTTTCTTT.

The genes are TRBV30 and TRBJ1-6, with TRBD1 matching 7 bases. The CDR3 sequence is 14 residues long. The germline gives CDR1 GTSNPN, CDR2 SVGIG (reference sequence). J was trimmed by 3 bases and V by 5 bases; bases with no gene match: 4. CDR3 protein: CAWEGTDYNSPLHF. As DNA, the CDR3 is TGTGCCTGGGAGGGGACAGACTATAATTCACCCCTCCACTTT.

This chain connects TRBV29-1 to TRBJ1-2; possibly TRBD1 for D (5 bases). The CDR3 is made up of 14 amino acids. Between the trimmed V and J ends, which lost 3 bases and 4 bases, there was a span of 15 bases. Germline V lookup: CDR1 SQVTM, CDR2 ANQGSEA. CDR3 coding DNA: TGCAGCGTTGAGTCCAGGGAGGAGGGCTATGGCTACACCTTC. Amino acid sequence: CSVESREEGYGYTF.

The J gene is TRBJ2-2, the V gene TRBV24-1; tentative D call: TRBD1 (6 bases). Germline assignment: CDR1 KGHDR and CDR2 SFDVKD. V was cut by 4 bases and J by 0 bases, with 11 bases left in between. The CDR3 sequence is 16 residues long. CDR3 amino acids: CATSDPGTPNTGELFF. CDR3 in DNA: TGTGCCACCAGTGACCCCGGGACACCGAACACCGGGGAGCTGTTTTTT.

The gene calls are TRBV29-1 and TRBJ2-2; 10 bases agree with TRBD1. The CDR3 consists of 15 residues. Looked up from germline, CDR1 is SQVTM and CDR2 is ANQGSEA. V gave up 5 bases and J gave up 6 bases; unmatched junction bases: 9. Written as DNA, the CDR3 is TGCAGCGTTCTGTTCCACGGACAGGGGGCCGGGGAGCTGTTTTTT. Its protein is CSVLFHGQGAGELFF.